This T cell receptor beta chain was sequenced for a study of blood T cell repertoires in COVID-19. Study context: PBMCs, B-cell-depleted T cells, or T cells provided the cDNA or gDNA that made up the material.

Seattle patients were enrolled while actively infected and followed longitudinally. Authors' processing steps: Quantification of nucleated cells was approximated via reference gene primer amplification. Sequencing used immunoSEQ multiplex PCR; TCRdb keeps in-frame clones, though not all of them. V, J and clone size derive from that table, while D and trimming were established from the DNA sequence. Here the sample spans over 200,000 clones, over 80% being singletons. Sequenced: peripheral blood. This TCR came from a woman aged 25 to 39 with COVID-19, enrolled during active disease.

Here the CDR3 reads CASSQWAERAYEQYF. DNA for the CDR3: TGCGCCAGCAGTCAGTGGGCGGAGAGGGCCTACGAGCAGTACTTC. J is TRBJ2-7 and V is TRBV23-1, with D tentatively TRBD2 (5 bases). TRBV23-1 is sorted into the ORF group, with uncertain function. Between the trimmed V and J ends, which lost 3 bases and 2 bases, there was a span of 14 bases. This CDR3 has 15 amino acids.